These 19 T cell receptor beta chains were all obtained from the same sample, sequenced in a study of cytomegalovirus exposure and HLA in healthy donors. The PCR used 60 Vbeta and 13 Jbeta primers. Sequenced by immunoSEQ multiplex PCR; TCRdb stores in-frame clones only, minus some. The table shows some 150,000 clones, with roughly 80% occurring only once. The sequencing sample was made of PBMCs. The receptors derive from a woman aged 40 to 50 in good health and CMV-seronegative.

V is TRBV5-1 and J is TRBJ2-7; a weak D match, TRBD2 (7 bases). V was pared by 3 bases and J by 6 bases, with 19 bases between. The length of the CDR3 is 15 residues. Per germline, CDR1 SGHRS and CDR2 YFSETQ. CDR3 DNA sequence: TGCGCCAGCAGCTGGTACTCAGGGGAGGGAGGCGAGCAGTACTTC. Its protein product is CASSWYSGEGGEQYF.

V gene TRBV7-6 combines with J gene TRBJ1-1, with no clear D. This CDR3 spans 16 amino acids. Germline CDR1 is SGHVS and CDR2 is FNYEAQ. The V gene lost 2 bases and the J gene lost 4 bases, with 17 bases spanning the gap. CDR3 bases: TGTGCCAGCAGCTTACCACCTAGAAGAGGTATCACTGAAGCTTTCTTT. Its translation is CASSLPPRRGITEAFF.

The chain carries TRBV21-1 and TRBJ1-5. TRBV21-1 is a known pseudogene. This CDR3 has 18 amino acids. The CDR3 loop is CASSKALGGAGIIQPQHF. The CDR3 nucleotides read TGTGCCAGCAGCAAAGCGCTCGGGGGAGCAGGTATTATCCAGCCCCAGCATTTT.

The chain links TRBV27 to TRBJ2-2, with 8 bases fitting TRBD1. Germline loops: CDR1 MNHEY, CDR2 SMNVEV (reference sequence). Trimming cost V 5 bases and J 7 bases; bases outside gene matches: 6. CDR3 length: 14 residues. The CDR3 DNA sequence: TGTGCCAGCAGTAGACAGGGGTCGGGCGGGGAGCTGTTTTTT. Translated, it gives CASSRQGSGGELFF.

The chain uses TRBV11-2 and TRBJ1-4; 7 positions match TRBD1. V was pared by 5 bases and J by 8 bases, with 8 bases of the junction left unmatched. The CDR3 extends over 14 amino acids. Looked up from germline, CDR1 is SGHAT and CDR2 is FQNNGV. The CDR3 DNA is TGTGCCAGCAGCCGGAATCAGGGGGACGAAAAACTGTTTTTT. Protein sequence: CASSRNQGDEKLFF.

This sequence joins TRBV7-8 and TRBJ1-5; the D is unclear. The germline V and J ends were trimmed by 2 bases and 3 bases, with 5 bases remaining between them. The CDR3 has 13 residues. The germline V gene encodes CDR1 SGHVS and CDR2 FQNEAQ. The CDR3 DNA sequence: TGTGCCAGCAGCTTACGGTTCAATCAGCCCCAGCATTTT. This translates into CASSLRFNQPQHF.

The chain recombines TRBV2 with TRBJ2-7, with 7 nucleotides matching TRBD1. The germline V gene has CDR1 SNHLY and CDR2 FYNNEI. V was clipped by 3 bases and J by 1 base; unmatched bases: 3. The CDR3 covers 14 residues. CDR3 nucleotides: TGTGCCAGCAGTGAGACAGGGTCATCCTACGAGCAGTACTTC. This sequence encodes CASSETGSSYEQYF.

The rearrangement links TRBV7-6 to TRBJ2-5, with 8 bases that match TRBD2. CDR1 is SGHVS, CDR2 FNYEAQ, per germline. This CDR3 is 16 amino acids long. V was pared by 5 bases and J by 7 bases, with 15 bases of the junction left unmatched. The CDR3 DNA reads as TGTGCCAGCAGCCCAAACGGCGGGGGGCCCCAGTTGACCCAGTACTTC. It specifies CASSPNGGGPQLTQYF. Full variable domain (outside the CDR3, taken from reference TRBV7-6 and TRBJ2-5): GAGVSQSPRYKVTKRGQDVALRCDPISGHVSLYWYRQALGQGPEFLTYFNYEAQQDKSGLPNDRFSAERPEGSISTLTIQRTEQRDSAMYRCASSPNGGGPQLTQYFGPGTRLLVL.

The CDR3 region is CASRTDWGGRPEQYF. The CDR3 DNA reads TGTGCCAGCAGGACTGATTGGGGGGGGCGCCCCGAGCAGTACTTC. The chain employs TRBV2 and TRBJ2-7; D perhaps matches TRBD2 (7 bases). In germline, CDR1 is SNHLY, CDR2 FYNNEI. There are 15 residues in the CDR3. Trimming stripped 6 bases from V and 6 bases from J, with 21 bases between. The complete variable domain, with remaining parts taken from reference TRBV2 and TRBJ2-7, reads EPEVTQTPSHQVTQMGQEVILRCVPISNHLYFYWYRQILGQKVEFLVSFYNNEISEKSEIFDDQFSVERPDGSNFTLKIRSTKLEDSAMYFCASRTDWGGRPEQYFGPGTRLTVT.

As concerns this clone: Germline is not matched at one junction end, which may reflect a read error. V and J are TRBV6-1 and TRBJ2-3, with 7 bases fitting TRBD2. The CDR3 has 15 amino acids. CDR1 is MNHNS and CDR2 is SASEGT in the germline V gene. In DNA form, the CDR3 reads TGTGCCGGCAGTGAACTAGCGCGGCCGGGGGATACGCAGTATTTT. Translation: CAGSELARPGDTQYF.

The chain recombines TRBV5-4 with TRBJ1-2; no reliable D call. The CDR3 runs to 16 residues. V was shortened by 3 bases and J by 6 bases, with 21 bases between the two germline ends. From germline, CDR1 is SGHNT and CDR2 YYREEE (reference sequence). The CDR3 DNA is TGTGCCAGCAGCTCGCCCATTGTCGGGGTCTCCGATGGCTACACCTTC. As protein: CASSSPIVGVSDGYTF.

This sequence joins TRBV6-6 and TRBJ2-5; weak D call: TRBD1 (6 bases). The DNA end is a closer match to TRBJ2-7, so the J assignment may be wrong. Germline CDR1 reads MNHNY; CDR2 reads SVGAGI (reference sequence). CDR3 size: 12 residues. CDR3 sequence reads: CASRPDRNEQYF. Written as DNA, the CDR3 is TGTGCCAGCAGGCCTGACAGGAACGAGCAGTACTTC.

The rearrangement links TRBV4-1 to TRBJ2-7; D is possibly TRBD2 (6 bases). The ends were cut back, 0 bases at V and 4 bases at J, with 13 bases in the middle. This CDR3 contains 15 residues. The germline CDR1 and CDR2 sequences are MGHRA and YSYEKL. This chain's CDR3 is CASSQDRVGGYEQYF. The CDR3 bases are TGCGCCAGCAGCCAAGATCGGGTGGGGGGATACGAGCAGTACTTC.

This chain links TRBV18 with TRBJ1-6, with 11 bases lining up with TRBD1. Germline V gives CDR1 KGHSH, CDR2 LQKENI. The CDR3 consists of 16 residues. The V segment lost 3 bases and the J segment 6 bases; nucleotides outside the gene matches: 4. CDR3 in amino acids: CASSPTGTGGNSPLHF. Written as DNA, the CDR3 is TGTGCCAGCTCACCTACCGGGACAGGGGGTAATTCACCCCTCCACTTT.

J is TRBJ1-2 and V is TRBV30; a possible D gene is TRBD1 (5 bases). Germline V CDR1 and CDR2: GTSNPN, SVGIG (reference sequence). The germline V and J ends were trimmed by 0 bases and 2 bases, with 13 bases remaining between them. CDR3 length: 15 amino acids. The CDR3 region is CAWSVGEAGNYGYTF. CDR3 coding DNA: TGTGCCTGGAGTGTAGGGGAGGCGGGAAACTATGGCTACACCTTC. The variable domain in full, completed from reference TRBV30 and TRBJ1-2, reads SQTIHQWPATLVQPVGSPLSLECTVEGTSNPNLYWYRQAAGRGLQLLFYSVGIGQISSEVPQNLSASRPQDRQFILSSKKLLLSDSGFYLCAWSVGEAGNYGYTFGSGTRLTVV.

The V and J genes are TRBV27 and TRBJ1-5; a weak D match, TRBD1 (5 bases). There are 13 residues in the CDR3. CDR1 and CDR2 from the germline V gene are MNHEY and SMNVEV (reference sequence). V was pared by 8 bases and J by 1 base, with 9 bases between. CDR3 in DNA: TGTGCCAGCTCGGGGGTCAGCAATCAGCCCCAGCATTTT. As protein: CASSGVSNQPQHF.

The CDR3 protein is CASSEQGYTGELFF. CDR3 DNA: TGTGCCAGCAGCGAGCAGGGCTACACCGGGGAGCTGTTTTTT. The chain has TRBV2 and TRBJ2-2; weak D call: TRBD1 (5 bases). CDR1 is SNHLY, CDR2 FYNNEI, per germline. The CDR3 runs to 14 residues. Trimming took 6 bases from V and 3 from J, leaving 11 bases between them.

V and J are TRBV28 and TRBJ1-6, with TRBD1 identical over 9 bases. Germline V gives CDR1 MDHEN, CDR2 SYDVKM. V was pared by 5 bases and J by 7 bases, with 6 bases of the junction left unmatched. There are 15 residues in the CDR3. CDR3 sequence: CASSLSGTGNSPLHF. CDR3 nucleotides: TGTGCCAGCAGTCTATCCGGGACAGGGAATTCACCCCTCCACTTT.

The V and J genes are TRBV2 and TRBJ2-1, with TRBD2 matching over 8 bases. Germline V lookup: CDR1 SNHLY, CDR2 FYNNEI. The CDR3 spans 13 residues. Losses at the gene ends were 6 bases for V and 6 bases for J; bases not matched to a gene: 4. CDR3 DNA: TGTGCCAGCAGCCTAGCGGGTCTCAATGAGCAGTTCTTC. Encoded protein: CASSLAGLNEQFF.